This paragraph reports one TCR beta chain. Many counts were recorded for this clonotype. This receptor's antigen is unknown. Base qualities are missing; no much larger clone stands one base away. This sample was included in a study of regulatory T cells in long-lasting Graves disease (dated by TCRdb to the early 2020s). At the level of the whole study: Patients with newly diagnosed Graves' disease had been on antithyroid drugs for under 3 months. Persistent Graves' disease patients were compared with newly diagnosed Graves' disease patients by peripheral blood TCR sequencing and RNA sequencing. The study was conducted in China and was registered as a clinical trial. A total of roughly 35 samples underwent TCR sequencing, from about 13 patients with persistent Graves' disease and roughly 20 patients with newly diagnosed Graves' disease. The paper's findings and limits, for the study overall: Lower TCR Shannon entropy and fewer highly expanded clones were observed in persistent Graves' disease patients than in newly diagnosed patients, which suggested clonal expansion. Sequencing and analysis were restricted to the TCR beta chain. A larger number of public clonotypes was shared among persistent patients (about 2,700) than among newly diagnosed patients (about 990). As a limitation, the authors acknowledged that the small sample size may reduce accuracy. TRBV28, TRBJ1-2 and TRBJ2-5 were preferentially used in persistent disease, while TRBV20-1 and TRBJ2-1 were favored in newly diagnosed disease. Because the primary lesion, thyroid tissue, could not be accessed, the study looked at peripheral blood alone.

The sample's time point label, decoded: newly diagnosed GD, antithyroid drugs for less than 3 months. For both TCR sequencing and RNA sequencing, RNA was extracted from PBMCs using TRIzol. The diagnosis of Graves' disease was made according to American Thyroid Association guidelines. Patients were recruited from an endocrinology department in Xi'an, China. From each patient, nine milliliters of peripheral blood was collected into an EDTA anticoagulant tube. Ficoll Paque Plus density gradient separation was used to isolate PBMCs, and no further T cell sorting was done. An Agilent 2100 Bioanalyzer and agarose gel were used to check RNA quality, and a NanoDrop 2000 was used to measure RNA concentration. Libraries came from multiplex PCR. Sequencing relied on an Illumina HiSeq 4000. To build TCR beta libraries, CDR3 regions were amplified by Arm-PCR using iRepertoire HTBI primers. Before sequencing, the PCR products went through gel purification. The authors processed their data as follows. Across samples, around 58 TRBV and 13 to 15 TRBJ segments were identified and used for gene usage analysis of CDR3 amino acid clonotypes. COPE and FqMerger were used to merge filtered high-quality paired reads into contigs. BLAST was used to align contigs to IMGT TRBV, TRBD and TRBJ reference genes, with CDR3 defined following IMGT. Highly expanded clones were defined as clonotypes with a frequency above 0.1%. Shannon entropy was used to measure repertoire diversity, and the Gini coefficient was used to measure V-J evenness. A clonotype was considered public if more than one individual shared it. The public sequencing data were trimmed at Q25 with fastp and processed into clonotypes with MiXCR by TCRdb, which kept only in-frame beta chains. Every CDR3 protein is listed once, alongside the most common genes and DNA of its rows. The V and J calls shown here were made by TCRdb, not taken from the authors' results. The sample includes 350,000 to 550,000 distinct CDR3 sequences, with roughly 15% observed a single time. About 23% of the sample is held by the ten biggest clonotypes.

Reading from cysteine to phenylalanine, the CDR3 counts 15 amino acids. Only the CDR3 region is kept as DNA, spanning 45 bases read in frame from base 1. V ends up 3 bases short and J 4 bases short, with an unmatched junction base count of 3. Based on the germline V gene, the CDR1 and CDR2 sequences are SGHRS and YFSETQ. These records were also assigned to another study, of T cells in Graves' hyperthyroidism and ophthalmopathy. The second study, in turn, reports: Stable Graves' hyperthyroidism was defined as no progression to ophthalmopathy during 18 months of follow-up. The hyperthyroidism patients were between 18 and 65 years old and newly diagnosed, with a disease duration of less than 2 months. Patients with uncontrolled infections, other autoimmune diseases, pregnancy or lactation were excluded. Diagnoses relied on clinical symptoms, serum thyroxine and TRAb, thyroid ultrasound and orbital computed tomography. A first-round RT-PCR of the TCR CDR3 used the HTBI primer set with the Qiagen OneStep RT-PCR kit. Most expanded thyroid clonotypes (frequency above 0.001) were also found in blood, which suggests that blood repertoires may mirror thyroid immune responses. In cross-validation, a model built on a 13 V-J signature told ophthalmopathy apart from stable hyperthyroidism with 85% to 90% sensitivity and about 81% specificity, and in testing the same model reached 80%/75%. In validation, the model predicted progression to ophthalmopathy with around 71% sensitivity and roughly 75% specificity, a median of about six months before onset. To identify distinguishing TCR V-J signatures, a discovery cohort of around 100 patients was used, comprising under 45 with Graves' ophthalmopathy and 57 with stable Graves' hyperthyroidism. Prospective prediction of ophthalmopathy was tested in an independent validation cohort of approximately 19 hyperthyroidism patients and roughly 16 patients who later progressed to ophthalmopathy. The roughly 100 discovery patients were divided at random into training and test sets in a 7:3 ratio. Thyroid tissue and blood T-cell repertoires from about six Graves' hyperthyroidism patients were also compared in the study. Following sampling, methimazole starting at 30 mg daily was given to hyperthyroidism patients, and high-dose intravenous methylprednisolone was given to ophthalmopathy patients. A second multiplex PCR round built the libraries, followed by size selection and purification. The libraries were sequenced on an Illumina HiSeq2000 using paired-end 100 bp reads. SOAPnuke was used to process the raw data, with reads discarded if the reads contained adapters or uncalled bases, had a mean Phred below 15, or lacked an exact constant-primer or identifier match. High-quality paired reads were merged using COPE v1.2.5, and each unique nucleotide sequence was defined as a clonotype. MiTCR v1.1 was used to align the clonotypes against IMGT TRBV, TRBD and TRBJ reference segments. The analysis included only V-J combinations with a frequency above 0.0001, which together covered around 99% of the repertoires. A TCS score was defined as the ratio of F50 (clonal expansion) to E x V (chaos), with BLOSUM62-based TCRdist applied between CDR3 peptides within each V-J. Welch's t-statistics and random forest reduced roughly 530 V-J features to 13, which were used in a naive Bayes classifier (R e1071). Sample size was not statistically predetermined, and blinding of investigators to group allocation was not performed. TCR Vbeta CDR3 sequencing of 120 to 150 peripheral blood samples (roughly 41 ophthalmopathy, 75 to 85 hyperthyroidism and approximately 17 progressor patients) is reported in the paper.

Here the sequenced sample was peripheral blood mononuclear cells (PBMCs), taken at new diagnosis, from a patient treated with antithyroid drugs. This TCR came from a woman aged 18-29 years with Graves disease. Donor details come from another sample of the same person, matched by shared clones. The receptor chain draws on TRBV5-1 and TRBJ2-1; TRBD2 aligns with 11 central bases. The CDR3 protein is CASSYSGRDYNEQFF. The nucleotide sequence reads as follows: TGCGCCAGCAGCTATAGCGGGAGGGATTACAATGAGCAGTTCTTC.